These T cell receptor beta chains were read from a single sample in a study of early T cells in non-severe SARS-CoV-2 infection. TCRdb itself ran the 5' RACE reads through MiXCR, one entry per CDR3 protein. This table holds 70,000 or so distinct CDR3 sequences, roughly an eighth found once. Source material: whole blood. The receptors come from an adult who was a healthcare worker with PCR-confirmed SARS-CoV-2 infection or an uninfected control (not recorded which). Both conserved end residues are trimmed from each CDR3.

V gene | CDR3 protein
TRBV20-1 | SARQGQGSETQY
TRBV21-1 | ASSPQPGRCNEQY
TRBV6-4 | ASSYSGGSDEQF
TRBV7-6 | ASSRTIWRQGGETQY
TRBV11-2 | ASSLDQRLAGEKETQY
TRBV19 | ASSTRMNYEETQY
TRBV12-3/TRBV12-4 | ASSSKTGARNQPQH
TRBV6-2/TRBV6-3 | ASSQASYGYT
TRBV27 | ASSFRAGYGYT
TRBV4-3 | ASSHSSGPGETQY
TRBV20-1 | SASRTGTNL
TRBV2 | ATNTRASPSEQY
TRBV20-1 | SAGGRYSNQPQH
TRBV5-1 | ASSLVGTYEQY
TRBV13 | ASSRGKETQY
TRBV29-1 | SCSAGIVGYT
TRBV5-1 | ASSLGGGLTDTQY
TRBV7-2 | ASSLEGQASNQPQH
TRBV29-1 | SVDRLTGGSADTQY
TRBV29-1 | SVKGLGKNIQY